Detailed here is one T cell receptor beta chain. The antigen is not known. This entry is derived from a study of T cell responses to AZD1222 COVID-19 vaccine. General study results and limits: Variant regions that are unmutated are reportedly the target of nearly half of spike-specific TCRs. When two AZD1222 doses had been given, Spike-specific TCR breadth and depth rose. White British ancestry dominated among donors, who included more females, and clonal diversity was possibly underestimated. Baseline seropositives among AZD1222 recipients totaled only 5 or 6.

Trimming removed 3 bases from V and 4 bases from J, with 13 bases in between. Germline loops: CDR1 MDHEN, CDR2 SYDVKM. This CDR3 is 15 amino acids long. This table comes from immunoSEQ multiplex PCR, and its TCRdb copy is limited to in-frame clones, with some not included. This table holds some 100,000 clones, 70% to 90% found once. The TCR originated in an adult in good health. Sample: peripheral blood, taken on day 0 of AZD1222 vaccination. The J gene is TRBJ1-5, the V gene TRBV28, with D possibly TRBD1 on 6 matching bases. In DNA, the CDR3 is TGTGCCAGCAGTTTGATGGGGGGGCGTAATCAGCCCCAGCATTTT. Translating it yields CASSLMGGRNQPQHF.